This TCR beta chain is from a study of T cell responses to AZD1222 COVID-19 vaccine (dated by TCRdb to 2020 to 2023). Concerning the study at large: AZD1222 recipients whose second dose came at about 4 weeks and those whose second dose came at about 12 weeks were combined into one group, since spike-specific TCR depth and breadth did not differ between the two schedules. TCR sequencing was performed for approximately 240 trial participants, of whom about 200 were given two doses of AZD1222 and some 26 were given two doses of MenACWY control vaccine. Trial participants were enrolled by age into subgroups of 18-55, 56-69 and 70-plus years, and 148, 28 and 57 TCR-sequenced participants, respectively, were included in these subgroups.

Explained via the paper, the time point label denotes: baseline before first vaccination. Samples from vaccinated people were obtained from the UK trials COV001 and COV002, which included a single-blind randomized controlled phase 2/3 trial of AZD1222 (ChAdOx1 nCoV-19) in healthy adults. For TCRbeta chain sequencing, PBMC samples from trial participants were taken at day 0 and at day 28 after the second dose. The CDR3 regions of human TCRbeta chains were subjected to immunosequencing. The published analysis was carried out like this. Repertoire TCRs were checked for matches against a reference library of SARS-CoV-2-specific TCRs that had been generated using the MIRA antigen-specificity platform. Breadth meant the fraction of unique TCRs that were SARS-CoV-2-associated, whereas depth meant the fraction of total T cells that were SARS-CoV-2-associated. Using the MIRA data, every spike-specific TCR was mapped to the spike region that the TCR reacted to and assigned to either a CD4 or a CD8 class. Log10-transformed breadth and depth values were compared by one-way ANOVA with Sidak's multiple comparisons tests. TCRdb took over this immuneACCESS table, retaining in-frame rearrangements with V and J assigned. Such tables are incomplete; in checked studies, under half of the missing clones stem from an unresolved V gene, and the remainder is unexplained. V and J calls and clone size follow that table, whereas D and trimming were derived from the DNA. The sample has 90,000 to 120,000 clones on record, 92% of them singletons. Approximately 1.2% of the sample lies in the top ten.

Study-level results and caveats: Because no day 14 peak-response samples were available, the repertoires could be characterized only after the peak T cell response. Conclusions about previously exposed vaccinees are limited, since just five to seven AZD1222 recipients were seropositive for SARS-CoV-2 at baseline. Reportedly, close to half of the unique spike-specific TCRs recognized epitopes lying outside the regions that are mutated in the B.1.351 and B.1.1.7 variants. Participants were mostly white British, with more females than males. The authors suggested clonal diversity may have been underestimated. A significant rise in spike-specific TCR breadth and depth was observed after two AZD1222 doses relative to day 0 and relative to MenACWY recipients. The vaccine-associated CD4 TCRs covered the entire spike protein, and the dominant responses fell in regions 160-218 and 743-854. In the small 56-69-year group, the increase in depth fell short of significance, most likely because of low power.

A word on this clone: The antigen it binds to is not known. Qualities for individual bases were not recorded, and no much larger clone is one base off.

At the junction V is shortened by 6 bases and J by 7 bases, with 15 bases in between. Based on the germline V gene (reference sequence), the CDR1 and CDR2 sequences are LNHDA and SQIVND. Measured from the cysteine to the phenylalanine, the CDR3 is 13 residues long. The kept DNA is CDR3 alone, 39 bases in frame from the first base. The sequence was collected from an adult in good health. The sequencing used peripheral blood, collected on day 0 of AZD1222 vaccination. The chain links TRBV19 with TRBJ1-1; a tentative D match to TRBD1 spans 5 bases. Here the CDR3 is given as CASRGRGRIEAFF. The nucleotide sequence reads as follows: TGTGCCAGTAGGGGGAGGGGCCGCATTGAAGCTTTCTTT.